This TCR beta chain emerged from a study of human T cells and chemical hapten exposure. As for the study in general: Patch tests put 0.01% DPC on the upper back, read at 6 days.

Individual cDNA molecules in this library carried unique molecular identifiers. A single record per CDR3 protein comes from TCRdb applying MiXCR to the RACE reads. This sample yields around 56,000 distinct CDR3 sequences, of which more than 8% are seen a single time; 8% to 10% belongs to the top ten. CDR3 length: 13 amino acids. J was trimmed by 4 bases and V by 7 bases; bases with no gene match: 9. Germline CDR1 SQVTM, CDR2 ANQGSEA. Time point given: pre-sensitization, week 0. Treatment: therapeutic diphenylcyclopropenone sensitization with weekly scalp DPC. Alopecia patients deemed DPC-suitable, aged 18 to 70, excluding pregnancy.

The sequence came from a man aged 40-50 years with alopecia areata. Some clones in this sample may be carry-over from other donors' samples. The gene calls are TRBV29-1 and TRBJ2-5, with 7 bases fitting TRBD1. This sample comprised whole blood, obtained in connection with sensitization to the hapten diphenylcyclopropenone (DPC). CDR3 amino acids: CSGGTDYLETQYF. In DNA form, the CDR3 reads TGCAGCGGGGGGACAGATTATCTAGAGACCCAGTACTTC.